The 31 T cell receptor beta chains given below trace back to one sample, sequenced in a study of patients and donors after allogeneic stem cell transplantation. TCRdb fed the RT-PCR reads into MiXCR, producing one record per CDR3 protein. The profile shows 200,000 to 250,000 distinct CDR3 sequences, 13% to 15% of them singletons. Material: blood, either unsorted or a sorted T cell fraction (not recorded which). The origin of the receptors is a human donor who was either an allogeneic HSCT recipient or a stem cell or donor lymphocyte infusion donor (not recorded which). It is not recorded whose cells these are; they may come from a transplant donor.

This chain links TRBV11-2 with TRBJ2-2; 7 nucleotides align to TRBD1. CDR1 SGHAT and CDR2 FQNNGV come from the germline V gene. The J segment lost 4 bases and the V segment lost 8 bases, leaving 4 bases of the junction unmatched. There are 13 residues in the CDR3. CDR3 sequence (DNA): TGTGCCAGCCAGGACAGGCGCACCGGGGAGCTGTTTTTT. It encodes CASQDRRTGELFF.

CDR3 coding DNA: TGTGCCATCAGTGGTGGAGGACAGGGGCGTTACGAGCAGTACTTC. This codes for CAISGGGQGRYEQYF. V gene TRBV10-3 combines with J gene TRBJ2-7, with TRBD1 matching over 9 bases. Unmatched junction bases numbered 8, after V lost 4 bases and J lost 4 bases. Germline V gene lookup returns CDR1 ENHRY and CDR2 SYGVKD. This CDR3 contains 15 residues.

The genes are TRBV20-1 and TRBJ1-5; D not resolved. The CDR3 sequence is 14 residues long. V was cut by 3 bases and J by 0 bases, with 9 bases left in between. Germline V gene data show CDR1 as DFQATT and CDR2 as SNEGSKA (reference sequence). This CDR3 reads CSARGINSNQPQHF. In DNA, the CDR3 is TGCAGTGCTAGGGGGATAAATAGCAATCAGCCCCAGCATTTT.

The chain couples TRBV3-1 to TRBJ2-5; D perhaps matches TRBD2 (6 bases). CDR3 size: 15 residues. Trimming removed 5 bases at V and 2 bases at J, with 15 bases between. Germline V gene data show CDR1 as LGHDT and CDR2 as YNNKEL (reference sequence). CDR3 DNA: TGTGCCAGCAGCTCCCGCGGGGCCTCACAAGAGACCCAGTACTTC. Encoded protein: CASSSRGASQETQYF.

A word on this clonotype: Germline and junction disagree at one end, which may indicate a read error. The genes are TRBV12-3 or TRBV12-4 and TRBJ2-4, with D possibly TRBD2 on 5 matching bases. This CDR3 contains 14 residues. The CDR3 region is CASSLGSWGAIQYF. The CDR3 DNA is TGTGCCAGCAGCTTAGGGTCGTGGGGAGCCATTCAGTACTTC.

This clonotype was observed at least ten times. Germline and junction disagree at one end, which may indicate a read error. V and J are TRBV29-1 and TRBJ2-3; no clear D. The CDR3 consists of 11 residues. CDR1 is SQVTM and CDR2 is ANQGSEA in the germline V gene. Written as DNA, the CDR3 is TGCAGCTTTGACTTAACAGATACGCAGTATTTT. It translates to CSFDLTDTQYF.

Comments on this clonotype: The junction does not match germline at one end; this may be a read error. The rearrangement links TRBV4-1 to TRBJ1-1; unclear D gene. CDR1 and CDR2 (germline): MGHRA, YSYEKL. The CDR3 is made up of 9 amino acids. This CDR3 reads CAHWEGAIF. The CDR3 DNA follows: TGCGCCCATTGGGAAGGTGCGATCTTT.

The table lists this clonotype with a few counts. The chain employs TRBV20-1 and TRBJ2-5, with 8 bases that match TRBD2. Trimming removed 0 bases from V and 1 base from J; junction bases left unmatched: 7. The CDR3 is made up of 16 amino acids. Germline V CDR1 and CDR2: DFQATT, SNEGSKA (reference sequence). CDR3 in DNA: TGCAGTGCTAGAGATCGGATAGCGGGGAGCCAAGAGACCCAGTACTTC. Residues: CSARDRIAGSQETQYF.

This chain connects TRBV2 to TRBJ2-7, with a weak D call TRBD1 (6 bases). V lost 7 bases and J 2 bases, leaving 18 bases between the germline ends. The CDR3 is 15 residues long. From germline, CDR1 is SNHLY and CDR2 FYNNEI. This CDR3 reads CASTPSGDEAYEQYF. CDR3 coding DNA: TGTGCCAGCACTCCGTCAGGGGATGAGGCCTACGAGCAGTACTTC.

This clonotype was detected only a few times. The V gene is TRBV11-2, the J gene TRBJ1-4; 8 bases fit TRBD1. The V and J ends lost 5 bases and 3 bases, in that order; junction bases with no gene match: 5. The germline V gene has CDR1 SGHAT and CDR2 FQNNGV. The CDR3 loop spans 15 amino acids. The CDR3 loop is CASSAGDRPNEKLFF. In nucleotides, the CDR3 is TGTGCCAGCAGCGCCGGGGACAGGCCTAATGAAAAACTGTTTTTT.

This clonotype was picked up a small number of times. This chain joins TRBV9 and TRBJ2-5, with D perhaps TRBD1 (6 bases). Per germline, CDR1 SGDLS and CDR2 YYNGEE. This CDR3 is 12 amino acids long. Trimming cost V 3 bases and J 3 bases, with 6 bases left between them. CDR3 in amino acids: CASSEGEETQYF. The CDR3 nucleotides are TGTGCCAGCAGCGAGGGGGAAGAGACCCAGTACTTC.

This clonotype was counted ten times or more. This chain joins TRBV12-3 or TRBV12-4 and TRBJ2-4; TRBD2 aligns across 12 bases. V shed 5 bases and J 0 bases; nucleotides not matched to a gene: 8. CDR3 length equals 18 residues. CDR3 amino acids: CASSRTSGEPLAKNIQYF. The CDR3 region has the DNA TGTGCCAGCAGTCGGACTAGCGGGGAACCCCTAGCCAAAAACATTCAGTACTTC.

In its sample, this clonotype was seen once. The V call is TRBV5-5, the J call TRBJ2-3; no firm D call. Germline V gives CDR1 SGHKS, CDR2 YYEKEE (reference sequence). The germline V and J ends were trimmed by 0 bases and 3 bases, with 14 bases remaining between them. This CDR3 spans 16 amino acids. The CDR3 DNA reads TGTGCCAGCAGCTTGGCGCCGCTTTTTAGTACAGATACGCAGTATTTT. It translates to CASSLAPLFSTDTQYF.

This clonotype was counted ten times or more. The CDR3 nucleotides read TGCGCCAGCAGCCCTCAGACAGTCACCGGGGAGCTGTTTTTT. Translation gives CASSPQTVTGELFF. The chain uses TRBV5-1 and TRBJ2-2, with TRBD1 as a possible D gene (5 bases). The CDR3 length is 14 residues. Per germline, CDR1 SGHRS and CDR2 YFSETQ. V lost 4 bases and J lost 4, with 11 bases in between.

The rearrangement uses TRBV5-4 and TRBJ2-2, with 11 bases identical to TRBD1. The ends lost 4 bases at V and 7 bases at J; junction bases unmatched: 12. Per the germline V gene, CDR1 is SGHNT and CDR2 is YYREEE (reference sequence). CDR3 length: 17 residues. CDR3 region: CASSPDRGRFVLGELFF. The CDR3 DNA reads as TGTGCCAGCAGCCCGGACAGGGGGCGATTTGTCCTCGGGGAGCTGTTTTTT.

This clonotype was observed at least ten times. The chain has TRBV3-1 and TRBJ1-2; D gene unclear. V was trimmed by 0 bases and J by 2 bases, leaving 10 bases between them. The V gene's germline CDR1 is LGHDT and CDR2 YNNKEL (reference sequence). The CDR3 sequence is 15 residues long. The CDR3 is CASSQDRATNYGYTF. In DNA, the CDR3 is TGTGCCAGCAGCCAAGATAGGGCGACAAACTATGGCTACACCTTC.

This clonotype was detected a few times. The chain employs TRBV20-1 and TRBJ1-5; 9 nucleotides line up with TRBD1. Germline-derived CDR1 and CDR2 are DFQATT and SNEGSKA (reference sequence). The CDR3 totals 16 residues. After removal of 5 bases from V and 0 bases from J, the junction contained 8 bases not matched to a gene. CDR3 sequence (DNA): TGCAGTGCTCAGGGACAGGGACGTCGTAGCAATCAGCCCCAGCATTTT. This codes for CSAQGQGRRSNQPQHF.

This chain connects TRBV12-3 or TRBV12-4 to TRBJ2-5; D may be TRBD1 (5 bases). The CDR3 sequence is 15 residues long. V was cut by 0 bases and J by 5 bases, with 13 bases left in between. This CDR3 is CASSLARRAGETQYF. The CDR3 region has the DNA TGTGCCAGCAGTTTAGCCCGAAGGGCAGGGGAGACCCAGTACTTC.

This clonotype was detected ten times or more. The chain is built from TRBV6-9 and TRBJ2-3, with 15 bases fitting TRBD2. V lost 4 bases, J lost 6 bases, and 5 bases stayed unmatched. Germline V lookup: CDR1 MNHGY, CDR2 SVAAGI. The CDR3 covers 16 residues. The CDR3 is CASSFGLAGGPDTQYF. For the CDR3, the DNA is TGTGCCAGCAGTTTCGGACTAGCGGGAGGGCCTGATACGCAGTATTTT.

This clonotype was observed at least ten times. The chain's CDR3 is CASSVTQGFTF. In nucleotides, the CDR3 is TGTGCCAGCAGTGTCACACAGGGATTCACCTTC. This chain joins TRBV6-1 and TRBJ1-2; D is possibly TRBD1 (6 bases). Germline V gives CDR1 MNHNS, CDR2 SASEGT. This CDR3 has 11 amino acids. The V gene lost 4 bases and the J gene lost 13 bases, with 13 bases spanning the gap.

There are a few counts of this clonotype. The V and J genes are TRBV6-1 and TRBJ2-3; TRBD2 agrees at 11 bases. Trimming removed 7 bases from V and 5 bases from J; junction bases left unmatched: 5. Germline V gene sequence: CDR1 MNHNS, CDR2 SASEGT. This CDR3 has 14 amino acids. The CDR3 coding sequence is TGTGCCAGCACCACTAGCGGGGGAAAAGATACGCAGTATTTT. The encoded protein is CASTTSGGKDTQYF.

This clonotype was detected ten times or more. The CDR3 loop reads CASSHPSYRYEQYF. The CDR3, as DNA: TGTGCCAGCAGCCACCCGTCATACCGGTACGAGCAGTACTTC. The J gene is TRBJ2-7, the V gene TRBV3-1; no clear D. The length of the CDR3 is 14 residues. Germline loops: CDR1 LGHDT, CDR2 YNNKEL (reference sequence). V lost 3 bases and J 4 bases, leaving 13 bases between the germline ends.

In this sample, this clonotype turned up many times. The CDR3 nucleotides are TGTGCCAGCAGCGTATTGGCACTCCCGGGACAGCAGAAAATGAACACTGAAGCTTTCTTT. It yields the protein CASSVLALPGQQKMNTEAFF. The chain combines TRBV9 with TRBJ1-1; 7 bases are shared with TRBD1. The CDR3 consists of 20 residues. Germline CDR1 is SGDLS and CDR2 is YYNGEE. J gave up 0 bases and V 1 base, and 18 bases lay outside the gene matches.

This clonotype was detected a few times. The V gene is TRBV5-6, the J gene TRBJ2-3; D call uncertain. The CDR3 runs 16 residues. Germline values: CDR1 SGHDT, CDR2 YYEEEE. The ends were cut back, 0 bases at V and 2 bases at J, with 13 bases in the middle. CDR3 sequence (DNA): TGTGCCAGCAGCTTGGGAGATGCAGGATACACAGATACGCAGTATTTT. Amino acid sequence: CASSLGDAGYTDTQYF.

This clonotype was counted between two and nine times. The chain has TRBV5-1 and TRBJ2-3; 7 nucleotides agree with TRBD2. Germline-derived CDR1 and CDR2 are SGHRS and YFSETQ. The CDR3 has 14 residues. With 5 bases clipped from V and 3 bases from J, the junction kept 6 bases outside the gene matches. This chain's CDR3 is CASSVSGPTDTQYF. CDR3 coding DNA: TGCGCCAGCAGTGTTAGCGGGCCTACAGATACGCAGTATTTT.

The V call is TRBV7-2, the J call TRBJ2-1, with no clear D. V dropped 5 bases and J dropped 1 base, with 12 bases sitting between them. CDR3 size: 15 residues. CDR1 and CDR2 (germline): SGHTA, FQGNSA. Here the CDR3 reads CASSGMAISYNEQFF. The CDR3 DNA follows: TGTGCCAGCAGCGGGATGGCCATTTCCTACAATGAGCAGTTCTTC.

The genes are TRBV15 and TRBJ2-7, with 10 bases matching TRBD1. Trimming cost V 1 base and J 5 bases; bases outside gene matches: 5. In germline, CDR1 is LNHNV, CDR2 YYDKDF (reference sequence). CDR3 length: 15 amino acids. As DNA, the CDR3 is TGTGCCACCAGCAGAGCTGGGACAGGGGCCCACGAGCAGTACTTC. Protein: CATSRAGTGAHEQYF.

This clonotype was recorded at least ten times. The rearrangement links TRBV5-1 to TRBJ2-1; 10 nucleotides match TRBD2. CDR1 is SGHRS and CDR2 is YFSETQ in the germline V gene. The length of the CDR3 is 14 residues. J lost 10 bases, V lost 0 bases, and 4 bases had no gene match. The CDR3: CASSLELAGREQFF. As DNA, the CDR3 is TGCGCCAGCAGCTTGGAACTAGCGGGGAGGGAGCAGTTCTTC.

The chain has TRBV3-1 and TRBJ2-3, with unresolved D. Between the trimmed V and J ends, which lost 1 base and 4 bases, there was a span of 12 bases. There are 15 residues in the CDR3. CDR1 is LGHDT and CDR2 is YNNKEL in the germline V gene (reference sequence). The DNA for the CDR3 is TGTGCCAGCAGCCAAGGATATCCCGGTGCAGATACGCAGTATTTT. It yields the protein CASSQGYPGADTQYF.

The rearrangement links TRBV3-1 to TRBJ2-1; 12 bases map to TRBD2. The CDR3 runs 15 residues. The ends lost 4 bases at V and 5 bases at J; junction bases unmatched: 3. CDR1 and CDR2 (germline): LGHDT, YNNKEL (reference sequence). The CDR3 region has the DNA TGTGCCAGCAGCCTAGGACTAGCGGGGCACAATGAGCAGTTCTTC. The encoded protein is CASSLGLAGHNEQFF.

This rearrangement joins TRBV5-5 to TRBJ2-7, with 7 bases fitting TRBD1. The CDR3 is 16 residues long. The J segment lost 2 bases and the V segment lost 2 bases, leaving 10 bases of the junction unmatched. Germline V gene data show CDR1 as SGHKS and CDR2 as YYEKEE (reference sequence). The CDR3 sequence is CASSLDFRTGAYEQYF. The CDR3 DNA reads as TGTGCCAGCAGCTTAGATTTTAGGACAGGAGCCTACGAGCAGTACTTC.